Listed below are T cell receptor beta chains from one sample, sequenced in a study of T cell responses to AZD1222 COVID-19 vaccine. Using immunoSEQ multiplex PCR, the repertoire was profiled, and TCRdb retains in-frame clones only, with some absent. The repertoire holds roughly 150,000 clones, with approximately 92% as singletons. The sample was peripheral blood, taken on day 0 of AZD1222 vaccination. Receptors were obtained from an adult in good health. CDR3s include the opening cysteine and the closing phenylalanine or tryptophan. A D gene is named only where the DNA matches it firmly. Size is omitted from some rows. Given values are once, few, many or a class for expanded clones.

>TRBV29-1|TRBJ2-7|NA|NA
TGCAGCGTTGAGGCTAGACGAGGGTCCTACGAGCAGTACTTC
CSVEARRGSYEQYF
>TRBV12-3/TRBV12-4|TRBJ1-5|NA|NA
TGTGCCAGCAGTATACTTAGTCAGCCCCAGCATTTT
CASSILSQPQHF
>TRBV29-1|TRBJ1-3|NA|TRBD1
TGCAGCGTTGGCAGCGCGACAGGGAGTGGAAACACCATATATTTT
CSVGSATGSGNTIYF
>TRBV29-1|TRBJ1-3|NA|NA
TGCAGCGTTGAAGTCGCCAGGGGAGTTGGAAACACCATATATTTT
CSVEVARGVGNTIYF
>TRBV19|TRBJ1-2|NA|NA
TGTGCCAGTAGCACAGGAGCTGGCTACACCTTC
CASSTGAGYTF
>TRBV2|TRBJ1-1|once|NA
TGTGCCAGCAGCCCGACAGGTGAAGCTTTCTTT
CASSPTGEAFF
>TRBV2|TRBJ1-2|once|NA
TGTGCCAGCAGTGGGGGGGTGCTTAACTATGGCTACACCTTC
CASSGGVLNYGYTF
>TRBV2|TRBJ2-5|NA|NA
TGTGCCAGCAGTGAGATTCAGCGACTAGAGGAGACCCAGTACTTC
CASSEIQRLEETQYF
>TRBV6-5|TRBJ1-5|NA|TRBD1
TGTGTCACAGGGGAGAGCAATCAGCCCCAGCATTTT
CVTGESNQPQHF
>TRBV30|TRBJ1-1|NA|TRBD1
TGTGCCTGGAGGGGAAGGGTCACAGGGGGAGCGGCGAACACTGAAGCTTTCTTT
CAWRGRVTGGAANTEAFF
>TRBV7-9|TRBJ1-2|NA|NA
TGTGCCAGCCAACGGGAGGACTATGGCTACACCTTC
CASQREDYGYTF
>TRBV4-1|TRBJ2-1|NA|TRBD2
TGCGCCAGCAGCCTCGGACTAGCGGTCTACAATGAGCAGTTCTTC
CASSLGLAVYNEQFF
>TRBV7-9|TRBJ1-6|NA|TRBD1
TGTGCCAGCAGCTTGGGACAGGTTGTGAGCTCCTATAATTCACCCCTCCACTTT
CASSLGQVVSSYNSPLHF
>TRBV6-4|TRBJ2-3|NA|TRBD2
TGTGCCAGCAGCGGACTAGCGGGAGGTACGCAGTATTTT
CASSGLAGGTQYF
>TRBV6-5|TRBJ1-5|NA|NA
TGTGCCAGCAGCCAAGGTTGGGGTGGCAATCAGCCCCAGCATTTT
CASSQGWGGNQPQHF
>TRBV19|TRBJ2-7|once|NA
TGTGCCAGTAGTATATACCACAGGGAAGCTTACGAGCAGTACTTC
CASSIYHREAYEQYF
>TRBV7-2|TRBJ2-7|once|NA
TGTGCCAGCAACCTGGACGGAGGACCCTACGAGCAGTACTTC
CASNLDGGPYEQYF
>TRBV10-3|TRBJ2-7|NA|TRBD1
TGTGCCATCAGGCGGGACAGGGGGTGGTCCGAGCAGTACTTC
CAIRRDRGWSEQYF
>TRBV21-1|TRBJ1-6|NA|NA
TGTGCCAGCAGCAAAGTTTGTCGCAAGGAGAATTCACCCCTCCACTTT
CASSKVCRKENSPLHF
>TRBV6-5|TRBJ1-4|once|NA
TGTGCCAGCAGATCCCAGGGAACTAATGAAAAACTGTTTTTT
CASRSQGTNEKLFF
>TRBV10-3|TRBJ2-2|NA|NA
TGTGCCATCAGGCATCCGGCGAACACCGGGGAGCTGTTTTTT
CAIRHPANTGELFF
>TRBV4-2|TRBJ1-1|NA|NA
TGTGCCAGCAGCCAAGATAGCCCGGGGCGCGGTGAAGCTTTCTTT
CASSQDSPGRGEAFF